This T cell receptor (beta chain) was recorded in a study of T-cell memory formation after mild COVID-19. The CDR3 loop spans 14 amino acids. The germline V and J ends were trimmed by 6 bases and 2 bases, with 14 bases remaining between them. The germline gives CDR1 SQVTM, CDR2 ANQGSEA. Study-wide results and caveats: Among clones contracting day 15 to 85, CD4/CD8 was balanced, whereas later expanders leaned CD4+. Pre-infection memory harbored some responding clones, suggesting cross-reactive memory joined. SARS-CoV-2 specificity was not confirmed for second-wave clones peaking on day 37.

TCRdb processed the 5' RACE reads anew with MiXCR; each CDR3 protein has one entry. The profile covers 75,000 to 95,000 distinct CDR3 sequences, with approximately 16% appearing a single time and approximately 39% taken by the ten largest. With respect to this clonotype: Its target is unknown.

Sequencing was done on a sample of PBMCs or a T cell subset sorted from them (not recorded which). The TCR sequence derives from a man aged 18 to 35 who had mild COVID-19 (a few samples of this study predate the infection). Cell type and time point are not known. The rearrangement uses TRBV29-1 and TRBJ2-1; D is perhaps TRBD1 (7 bases). The CDR3 DNA is TGCAGCGTGAACCAGGGGGGCCCCTACAATGAGCAGTTCTTC. It translates to CSVNQGGPYNEQFF.